A selection of T cell receptor beta chains follows, all from one sample in a study of CD8+CD57+ T cells in acquired aplastic anemia. TCRdb re-derived calls from the reads in MiXCR, one entry per CDR3 protein. Of some 150,000 distinct CDR3 sequences in the sample, around 75% were seen once. Sequenced material: sorted CD4+, CD8+, or CD8+CD57+ T cells (not recorded which) from PBMCs. The origin of the receptors is a human donor with aplastic anemia. The conserved cysteine and the conserved F or W are not part of the CDR3 here.

>TRBV12-3/TRBV12-4|TRBJ1-6
ASSLAGYQFTLH
>TRBV12-3/TRBV12-4|TRBJ2-1
ASSPDSGGPYNEQF
>TRBV5-1|TRBJ1-2
ASSLDMGSNYGYT
>TRBV2|TRBJ2-7
ASSRASRRYEQY
>TRBV6-4|TRBJ2-1
ASSASSGDYNEQF
>TRBV2|TRBJ2-7
ASSPWTGGSFGEQY
>TRBV24-1|TRBJ1-2
ATSDSDRGDGYT
>TRBV6-4|TRBJ2-3
ASSVGTSPADTQY
>TRBV7-9|TRBJ2-3
ASSSGLAASTDTQY
>TRBV24-1|TRBJ1-2
ATSSTGVGYT